Following are 18 T cell receptor beta chains from one sample sequenced in a study of T-cell reconstitution after alpha-beta-depleted transplantation in children. Unique molecular identifiers were incorporated into the prepared TCRbeta library. TCRdb recomputed calls from the PCR reads with MiXCR, one row per CDR3 protein. The sample holds approximately 490,000 distinct CDR3 sequences; roughly a tenth are singletons and the top ten take about 2%. The sample was PBMCs, taken before TCRalphabeta/CD19-depleted stem cell transplant. The source of these receptors is a child between 2 and 9 years old with inherited bone marrow failure, due to receive a stem cell transplant.

The CDR3 sequence: CASSFGGGANVLTF. CDR3 nucleotide sequence: TGTGCCAGCAGTTTTGGCGGAGGGGCCAACGTCCTGACTTTC. The chain joins TRBV12-3 or TRBV12-4 to TRBJ2-6; D is uncertain. The CDR3 totals 14 residues. V was shortened by 3 bases and J by 4 bases, with 7 bases between the two germline ends.

Turning to this clonotype: A much larger clone differs by one base, so this may be a read error. The chain recombines TRBV5-5 with TRBJ2-3; the D gene is possibly TRBD2 (6 bases). Germline-derived CDR1 and CDR2 are SGHKS and YYEKEE (reference sequence). The V end was cut by 4 bases, the J end by 5 bases, with 20 bases between. This CDR3 comprises 16 residues. This chain's CDR3 is CASSGPGEPPLDTQYF. The CDR3 DNA sequence: TGTGCCAGCAGCGGTCCGGGGGAGCCCCCCTTAGATACGCAGTATTTT.

This clonotype was counted at least ten times. The V gene is TRBV29-1, the J gene TRBJ2-3; D may be TRBD1 or TRBD2 (6 bases each). The CDR3 runs to 14 residues. The V gene lost 3 bases and the J gene lost 2 bases, with 12 bases spanning the gap. The germline V gene has CDR1 SQVTM and CDR2 ANQGSEA. The CDR3 coding sequence is TGCAGCGTTGAGTACGGGGGCATCACAGATACGCAGTATTTT. Encoded protein: CSVEYGGITDTQYF.

Many counts were recorded for this clonotype. This chain joins TRBV18 and TRBJ1-1; D not certain. This CDR3 spans 13 amino acids. Trimming shortened V by 3 bases and J by 1 base, and 6 bases separated the two germline ends. In germline, CDR1 is KGHSH, CDR2 LQKENI. The CDR3 DNA reads TGTGCCAGCTCACCGCAGCCGAACACTGAAGCTTTCTTT. Translated: CASSPQPNTEAFF.

This chain links TRBV5-6 with TRBJ2-4, with D perhaps TRBD2 (6 bases). The CDR3 covers 15 residues. The V gene's germline CDR1 is SGHDT and CDR2 YYEEEE. Trimming shortened V by 2 bases and J by 1 base, and 10 bases separated the two germline ends. CDR3 sequence (DNA): TGTGCCAGCAGCTTCGGCGGGGCGGCCAAAAACATTCAGTACTTC. Amino acid sequence: CASSFGGAAKNIQYF.

A few counts support this clonotype. V gene TRBV27 combines with J gene TRBJ2-1; possible D gene TRBD2, 6 bases. The CDR3 has 16 residues. The germline V gene encodes CDR1 MNHEY and CDR2 SMNVEV (reference sequence). Trimming shortened V by 6 bases and J by 8 bases, and 23 bases separated the two germline ends. For the CDR3, the DNA is TGTGCCAGCAGCCCTACCAGGACTGGGGGGTGGGATGAGCAGTTCTTC. Translation: CASSPTRTGGWDEQFF.

The table lists this clonotype with many counts. This chain connects TRBV6-2 or TRBV6-3 to TRBJ2-1; TRBD2 agrees at 10 bases. This CDR3 contains 17 residues. CDR1 is MNHEY, CDR2 SVGEGT, per germline. V was clipped by 4 bases and J by 6 bases; unmatched bases: 12. Here the CDR3 reads CASSSPRLAGDPNEQFF. The CDR3 nucleotides are TGTGCCAGCAGTTCCCCCCGACTAGCGGGTGACCCCAATGAGCAGTTCTTC.

The rearrangement joins TRBV7-9 to TRBJ2-5, with D perhaps assigned TRBD1 or TRBD2 (5 bases each). The V end lost 4 bases, the J end lost 1 base, and 13 bases lay between the germline ends. Germline loops: CDR1 SEHNR, CDR2 FQNEAQ (reference sequence). The CDR3 length is 15 residues. In nucleotides, the CDR3 is TGTGCCAGCAGCTCAATGGGGGTGCGCCAAGAGACCCAGTACTTC. This codes for CASSSMGVRQETQYF.

This clonotype has ten or more counts. The CDR3 coding sequence is TGTGCCATCGGGGAGATCAATGAGCAGTTCTTC. It translates to CAIGEINEQFF. The chain couples TRBV10-3 to TRBJ2-1, with TRBD2 as a possible D gene (5 bases). The ends were cut back, 8 bases at V and 6 bases at J, with 8 bases in the middle. The CDR3 runs to 11 residues. Germline V CDR1 and CDR2: ENHRY, SYGVKD.

This clonotype was observed a few times. The J gene is TRBJ1-3, the V gene TRBV18; 7 nucleotides align to TRBD1. V lost 2 bases to trimming and J lost 0 bases; unmatched junction nucleotides: 10. This CDR3 region has 18 residues. The V gene's germline CDR1 is KGHSH and CDR2 LQKENI. CDR3 residues: CASSPTRTGPSSGNTIYF. In DNA, the CDR3 is TGTGCCAGCTCACCAACTCGGACAGGCCCGAGCTCTGGAAACACCATATATTTT.

This clonotype appeared many times. This chain connects TRBV6-2 or TRBV6-3 to TRBJ1-1, with 12 bases matching TRBD1. The CDR3 consists of 19 residues. V shed 3 bases and J 3 bases; nucleotides not matched to a gene: 14. Per the germline V gene, CDR1 is MNHEY and CDR2 is SVGEGT. The CDR3 here is CASSYLLGGQGAFDTEAFF. DNA for the CDR3: TGTGCCAGCAGTTATTTGCTGGGGGGACAGGGGGCTTTTGACACTGAAGCTTTCTTT.

This clonotype was seen ten or more times. This chain links TRBV20-1 with TRBJ2-2; 11 bases match TRBD2. The germline gives CDR1 DFQATT, CDR2 SNEGSKA (reference sequence). The CDR3 has 14 amino acids. The J segment lost 6 bases and the V segment lost 6 bases, leaving 6 bases of the junction unmatched. CDR3 sequence reads: CSARLAGNPGELFF. The CDR3 bases are TGCAGTGCGAGACTAGCGGGAAACCCCGGGGAGCTGTTTTTT.

About this clonotype itself: With a much larger clone just one base away, this may be a read error. This chain joins TRBV6-5 and TRBJ1-1; no clear D gene. CDR1 MNHEY and CDR2 SVGAGI come from the germline V gene. This CDR3 region has 14 residues. The CDR3 protein is CASSYSVGNAEAFF. The CDR3 DNA is TGTGCCAGCAGTTACTCAGTTGGGAACGCTGAAGCTTTCTTT.

This clonotype was observed many times. This rearrangement joins TRBV7-6 to TRBJ2-3; TRBD2 matches at 9 bases. The CDR3 extends over 16 amino acids. Germline CDR1 reads SGHVS; CDR2 reads FNYEAQ. The V gene end was trimmed by 2 bases and the J gene end by 2 bases; junction bases not matched to a gene: 5. CDR3 amino acids: CASSLILAGNTDTQYF. DNA of the CDR3: TGTGCCAGCAGCTTAATCCTAGCGGGAAACACAGATACGCAGTATTTT. The whole variable domain, filled in from reference TRBV7-6 and TRBJ2-3, reads GAGVSQSPRYKVTKRGQDVALRCDPISGHVSLYWYRQALGQGPEFLTYFNYEAQQDKSGLPNDRFSAERPEGSISTLTIQRTEQRDSAMYRCASSLILAGNTDTQYFGPGTRLTVL.

This clonotype has ten or more counts. This chain links TRBV5-5 with TRBJ1-5; unclear D gene. Germline V gives CDR1 SGHKS, CDR2 YYEKEE (reference sequence). Trimming took 4 bases from V and 5 from J, leaving 13 bases between them. This CDR3 comprises 14 residues. Here the CDR3 reads CASSLTLGHQPQHF. In DNA, the CDR3 is TGTGCCAGCAGCCTGACTTTAGGGCATCAGCCCCAGCATTTT.

The rearrangement joins TRBV7-2 to TRBJ2-7; 9 positions agree with TRBD2. V lost 1 base, J lost 6 bases, and 4 bases stayed unmatched. Per germline, CDR1 SGHTA and CDR2 FQGNSA. This CDR3 has 14 amino acids. CDR3 DNA sequence: TGTGCCAGCAGCTTAGTAACTAGCGGGTTCGAGCAGTACTTC. Residues: CASSLVTSGFEQYF. The whole variable domain, filled in from reference TRBV7-2 and TRBJ2-7, reads GAGVSQSPSNKVTEKGKDVELRCDPISGHTALYWYRQSLGQGLEFLIYFQGNSAPDKSGLPSDRFSAERTGGSVSTLTIQRTQQEDSAVYLCASSLVTSGFEQYFGPGTRLTVT.

In regard to this clonotype: This could be a read error, since a much larger clone is one nucleotide away. The CDR3 region is CASSLGLAGGTFF. CDR3 in DNA: TGTGCCAGCAGCTTGGGACTAGCGGGAGGAACGTTCTTC. The genes are TRBV7-2 and TRBJ2-1, with 15 positions matching TRBD2. Germline loops: CDR1 SGHTA, CDR2 FQGNSA. The CDR3 totals 13 residues. V trimming: 3 bases; J trimming: 15 bases; junction bases outside the gene matches: 3.

This clonotype has a count of ten or more. The CDR3 DNA sequence: TGCAGCGTTGTTCCCGGGACGGCGAGCTCCTACAATGAGCAGTTCTTC. Translating it yields CSVVPGTASSYNEQFF. The V call is TRBV29-1, the J call TRBJ2-1; D is tentatively TRBD1 or TRBD2 (5 bases each). The germline CDR1 and CDR2 sequences are SQVTM and ANQGSEA. The CDR3 has 16 residues. V was clipped by 4 bases and J by 0 bases, with 16 bases between them.